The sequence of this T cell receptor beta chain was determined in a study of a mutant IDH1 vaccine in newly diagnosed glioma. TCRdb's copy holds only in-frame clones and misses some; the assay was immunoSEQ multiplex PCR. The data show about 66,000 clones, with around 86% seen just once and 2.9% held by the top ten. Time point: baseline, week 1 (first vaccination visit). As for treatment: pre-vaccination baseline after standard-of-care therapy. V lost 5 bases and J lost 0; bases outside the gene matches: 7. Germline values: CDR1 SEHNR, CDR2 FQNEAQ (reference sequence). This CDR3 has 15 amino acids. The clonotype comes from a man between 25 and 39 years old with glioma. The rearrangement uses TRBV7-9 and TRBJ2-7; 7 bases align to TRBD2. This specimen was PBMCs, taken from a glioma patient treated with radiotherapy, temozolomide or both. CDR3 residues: CASSPSGVSSYEQYF. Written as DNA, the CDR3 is TGTGCCAGCAGCCCTAGCGGAGTGAGCTCCTACGAGCAGTACTTC.